This T cell receptor beta chain was obtained from a study of cytomegalovirus exposure and HLA in healthy donors. PCR was performed using 60 Vbeta and 13 Jbeta primers. The method was immunoSEQ multiplex PCR; TCRdb's version includes in-frame clones alone and lacks a portion of them. Of around 85,000 clones in the sample, more than 70% were seen once. Trimming pared 4 bases from V and 4 bases from J, leaving 12 bases between. Germline CDR1 reads SGHAT; CDR2 reads FQNNGV. The CDR3 is 14 amino acids. This clonotype was obtained from a man between 60 and 75 years old in good health and CMV-seronegative. Sequenced material: PBMCs. The chain has TRBV11-2 and TRBJ2-3; maybe TRBD1 (6 bases). The CDR3 sequence is CASSSYRDADTQYF. The DNA for the CDR3 is TGTGCCAGCAGCTCTTACAGGGATGCAGATACGCAGTATTTT.